One sample yielded the 4 T cell receptor beta chains listed below, sequenced in a study of regulatory T cells in long-lasting Graves disease. Combining iRepertoire HTBI primers with Arm-PCR of CDR3 regions, the authors built TCR beta libraries. MiXCR, applied by TCRdb to the multiplex PCR reads, yields one record per CDR3 protein. The profile covers roughly 500,000 distinct CDR3 sequences, with roughly 21% appearing a single time and roughly 6.9% taken by the ten largest. The time point here: persistent/refractory GD, antithyroid drugs over 5 years with positive TRAb. PBMC-extracted RNA yielded the TCR library. Sequences were derived from peripheral blood mononuclear cells (PBMCs), sampled when the disease was refractory, from a patient treated with antithyroid drugs. The receptors were sampled from a female donor with Graves disease.

This clonotype appeared many times. The J gene is TRBJ1-1, the V gene TRBV7-9; weak D call: TRBD1 (6 bases). The CDR3 loop spans 12 amino acids. The germline gives CDR1 SEHNR, CDR2 FQNEAQ (reference sequence). Deletions cut 6 bases from V and 3 bases from J, with 8 bases between. The CDR3 DNA sequence: TGTGCCAGCAGAAGGGGGGACACTGAAGCTTTCTTT. It specifies CASRRGDTEAFF.

In DNA form, the CDR3 reads TGTGCCAGCAGTGAGCAAGCGCTTCTCCCGTGCGAGCAGTACTTC. This gives the protein CASSEQALLPCEQYF. This chain connects TRBV6-1 to TRBJ2-7; D ambiguous. The CDR3 is made up of 15 amino acids. Deletions cut 3 bases from V and 6 bases from J, with 18 bases between. The V gene's germline CDR1 is MNHNS and CDR2 SASEGT.

At least ten counts were recorded for this clonotype. CDR3 in amino acids: CASSLRTDTTYEQYF. The CDR3 DNA reads as TGTGCCAGCAGCCTACGGACAGACACGACCTACGAGCAGTACTTC. This chain joins TRBV6-1 and TRBJ2-7, with a weak D call TRBD1 (6 bases). V lost 6 bases to trimming and J lost 2 bases, with 17 bases between them. In germline, CDR1 is MNHNS, CDR2 SASEGT. The length of the CDR3 is 15 residues.

This clonotype showed up many times. The CDR3 coding sequence is TGTGCCAGCAGTGCAGGGGGCAATTCCTACGAGCAGTACTTC. Residues: CASSAGGNSYEQYF. This chain connects TRBV12-3 or TRBV12-4 to TRBJ2-7; 8 nucleotides line up with TRBD1. CDR3 length: 14 residues. V trimming: 5 bases; J trimming: 1 base; junction bases outside the gene matches: 4.